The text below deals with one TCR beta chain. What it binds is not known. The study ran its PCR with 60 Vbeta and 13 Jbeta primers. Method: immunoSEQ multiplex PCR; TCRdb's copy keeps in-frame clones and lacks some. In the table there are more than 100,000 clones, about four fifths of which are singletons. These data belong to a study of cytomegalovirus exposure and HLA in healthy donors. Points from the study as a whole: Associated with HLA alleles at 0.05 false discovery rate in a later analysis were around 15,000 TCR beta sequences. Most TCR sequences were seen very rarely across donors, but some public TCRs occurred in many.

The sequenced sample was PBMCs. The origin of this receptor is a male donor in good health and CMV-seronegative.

The CDR3 DNA sequence: TGTGCCAGCATGGGGCTTGAAGCTTTCTTT. It is translated as CASMGLEAFF. The chain recombines TRBV6-5 with TRBJ1-1, with D possibly TRBD1 on 5 matching bases. Germline values: CDR1 MNHEY, CDR2 SVGAGI. V lost 7 bases and J lost 7, with 7 bases in between. The length of the CDR3 is 10 residues.